The clone carrying this TCR beta chain appeared many times. cDNA was made from about 500 ng RNA using alpha and beta constant primers. Alpha and beta chain libraries were made separately by chain-specific third strand synthesis with multiplexing indices. TCRdb recomputed calls from the 5' RACE reads with MiXCR, one row per CDR3 protein. The sample lists about 6,600 distinct CDR3 sequences, more than 7.5% occurring once. Follow-up blood was drawn about 14 weeks, roughly three months, after antiretroviral therapy began. No cell fractionation was done, so the repertoire covers all unsorted peripheral blood T cells. This sample stems from a study of HIV-infected patients and healthy controls. Background on the study: Early therapy brought no consistent CD8 count shift, though the CD4:CD8 ratio rose a little.

This CDR3 comprises 13 residues. V lost 4 bases and J lost 6, with 12 bases in between. In germline, CDR1 is SQVTM, CDR2 ANQGSEA. The sequence was collected from an adult with HIV infection. The sample consisted of blood, taken during antiretroviral therapy. The chain employs TRBV29-1 and TRBJ1-4, with D perhaps TRBD1 (5 bases). The CDR3 DNA reads as TGCAGCGTTGGGACACGACTCGATGAAAAACTGTTTTTT. Its translation: CSVGTRLDEKLFF.